The 21 T cell receptor beta chains below all came from one sample that was sequenced in a study of Graves' ophthalmopathy and Graves' hyperthyroidism. TCR beta CDR3 amplification used RNA transcripts. Second-round multiplex PCR came after first-round RT-PCR with HTBI primers. MiXCR was run by TCRdb on the multiplex PCR reads, yielding one entry per CDR3 protein. Of about 740,000 distinct CDR3 sequences listed, about 44% are singletons. Sample: peripheral blood. These receptors all come from an adult man with Graves' ophthalmopathy.

This clonotype was recorded many times. The chain is built from TRBV11-2 and TRBJ2-5, with D perhaps assigned TRBD1 or TRBD2 (6 bases each). The CDR3 is 13 amino acids. Germline V gene lookup returns CDR1 SGHAT and CDR2 FQNNGV. V was trimmed by 3 bases and J by 7 bases, leaving 12 bases between them. The CDR3 protein is CASSLSGAGTQYF. Here the CDR3 DNA reads TGTGCCAGCAGCTTGTCGGGGGCAGGGACCCAGTACTTC.

This clonotype was recorded a few times. The chain carries TRBV25-1 and TRBJ2-7; the D gene could be TRBD1 or TRBD2 (5 bases each). V lost 5 bases and J lost 2, with 16 bases in between. CDR3 size: 15 residues. Germline V lookup: CDR1 MGHDK, CDR2 SYGVNS. This chain's CDR3 is CASSFLQGPTYEQYF. The CDR3 bases are TGTGCCAGCAGTTTTCTTCAGGGACCAACCTACGAGCAGTACTTC.

V usage is TRBV2 and J usage is TRBJ1-2; D might be TRBD1 (5 bases). The germline gives CDR1 SNHLY, CDR2 FYNNEI. V was pared by 4 bases and J by 4 bases, with 10 bases between. The CDR3 totals 13 residues. The CDR3 loop is CASSVDKTYGYTF. In DNA form, the CDR3 reads TGTGCCAGCAGTGTGGACAAAACCTATGGCTACACCTTC.

This clonotype occurred many times. The J gene is TRBJ1-1, the V gene TRBV10-3, with TRBD1 identical over 7 bases. Germline loops: CDR1 ENHRY, CDR2 SYGVKD. V shed 2 bases, J shed 8 bases, and the junction held 2 bases outside the gene matches. The CDR3 is 12 residues long. CDR3 loop: CAISERGLEAFF. As DNA, the CDR3 is TGTGCCATCAGTGAGAGGGGGCTCGAAGCTTTCTTT.

The gene calls are TRBV2 and TRBJ2-7, with 9 positions matching TRBD1. CDR1 SNHLY and CDR2 FYNNEI come from the germline V gene. The CDR3 loop spans 16 amino acids. Trimming removed 7 bases from V and 7 bases from J; junction bases left unmatched: 17. The CDR3 nucleotides read TGTGCCAGCAAAACGCCCTCCGGGACAGGGACCTTGGAGCAGTACTTC. This encodes CASKTPSGTGTLEQYF. Full variable domain (outside the CDR3, taken from reference TRBV2 and TRBJ2-7): EPEVTQTPSHQVTQMGQEVILRCVPISNHLYFYWYRQILGQKVEFLVSFYNNEISEKSEIFDDQFSVERPDGSNFTLKIRSTKLEDSAMYFCASKTPSGTGTLEQYFGPGTRLTVT.

V usage is TRBV21-1 and J usage is TRBJ1-1; the DNA was not used to check the table's D call, TRBD1. TRBV21-1 is deemed a pseudogene. This CDR3 contains 14 residues. CDR3: CASSTRTGAVVAFF. The CDR3 DNA sequence: TGTGCCAGCAGCACGCGGACAGGGGCGGTGGTAGCTTTCTTT.

A few counts support this clonotype. The chain links TRBV11-2 to TRBJ1-4; D unclear. CDR1 is SGHAT and CDR2 is FQNNGV in the germline V gene. V lost 5 bases, J lost 5 bases, and 15 bases lay in between. The CDR3 has 15 residues. The CDR3 loop reads CASSKRLPQNEKLFF. The DNA of the CDR3 is TGTGCCAGCAGCAAGAGGCTCCCCCAAAATGAAAAACTGTTTTTT.

The rearrangement uses TRBV10-3 and TRBJ2-5; either TRBD1 or TRBD2 may fit D (5 bases each). Germline V lookup: CDR1 ENHRY, CDR2 SYGVKD. Trimming took 10 bases from V and 2 from J, leaving 26 bases between them. This CDR3 has 17 residues. CDR3 residues: CATWEVDTGTEQETQYF. CDR3 coding DNA: TGTGCCACCTGGGAAGTCGACACCGGGACGGAGCAAGAGACCCAGTACTTC.

For this clonotype: A read error is likely, as this CDR3 ends without the conserved phenylalanine or tryptophan. The chain carries TRBV5-5 and TRBJ1-2, with D unresolved. The germline CDR1 and CDR2 sequences are SGHKS and YYEKEE (reference sequence). V was cut by 0 bases and J by 2 bases, with 11 bases left in between. The CDR3 covers 15 residues. DNA for the CDR3: TGTGCCAGCAGCTTGGCATGGCAGTTCAACTATGGCTACACCTCC. This translates into CASSLAWQFNYGYTS.

The chain links TRBV7-9 to TRBJ2-6; D not certain. The CDR3 loop spans 18 amino acids. The V end was cut by 5 bases, the J end by 2 bases, with 19 bases between. Germline values: CDR1 SEHNR, CDR2 FQNEAQ (reference sequence). CDR3 nucleotides: TGTGCCAGCAGCCCTCGATATCAAAGGTTCCCTGGGGCCAACGTCCTGACTTTC. It is translated as CASSPRYQRFPGANVLTF.

The rearrangement joins TRBV10-3 to TRBJ2-7, with D tentatively TRBD1 (5 bases). Germline V gene lookup returns CDR1 ENHRY and CDR2 SYGVKD. CDR3 length: 16 residues. Between the trimmed V and J ends, which lost 10 bases and 1 base, there was a span of 23 bases. The CDR3 region has the DNA TGTGCCAGCGCCCGTATGTCAGGGTCTCAGTCCTACGAGCAGTACTTC. This codes for CASARMSGSQSYEQYF.

The rearrangement uses TRBV11-2 and TRBJ2-7; maybe TRBD1 (6 bases). The DNA end lines up better with TRBJ2-1; the J call may be wrong. The CDR3 is 13 residues long. Germline assignment: CDR1 SGHAT and CDR2 FQNNGV. The CDR3 coding sequence is TGTGCCAGCAGCCTTACCACAGGGAATGAGCAGTTCTTC. This translates into CASSLTTGNEQFF.

This chain joins TRBV12-3 or TRBV12-4 and TRBJ1-2, with 11 bases matching TRBD1. The CDR3 consists of 15 residues. Unmatched junction bases numbered 9, after V lost 5 bases and J lost 7 bases. The CDR3 protein is CASSPRTGGVSGYTF. In nucleotides, the CDR3 is TGTGCCAGCAGTCCCCGGACAGGGGGCGTTAGTGGCTACACCTTC.

This sequence joins TRBV25-1 and TRBJ2-2; no reliable D call. With 5 bases removed from V and 2 bases from J, the gap between germline ends came to 12 bases. The CDR3 has 15 residues. Germline V lookup: CDR1 MGHDK, CDR2 SYGVNS. The CDR3 sequence is CASSFTGVNTGELFF. As DNA, the CDR3 is TGTGCCAGCAGTTTTACTGGGGTTAACACCGGGGAGCTGTTTTTT.

This clonotype occurred a few times. A junction end diverges from the germline sequence, so it may reflect a read error. The chain has TRBV10-3 and TRBJ1-3; D gene ambiguous. Germline loops: CDR1 ENHRY, CDR2 SYGVKD. The CDR3 has 15 residues. DNA of the CDR3: TGTGCCAGCAGTTACGCAGTGGAGACTGGAAACACCATATATTTT. Its protein is CASSYAVETGNTIYF.

The table lists this clonotype with a few counts. This rearrangement joins TRBV7-8 to TRBJ2-5, with TRBD2 identical over 8 bases. J gave up 6 bases and V 1 base, and 7 bases lay outside the gene matches. The CDR3 is 15 residues long. The germline V gene has CDR1 SGHVS and CDR2 FQNEAQ. In DNA form, the CDR3 reads TGTGCCAGCAGCTTAGGTAGCGGGGCGGCGAAGACCCAGTACTTC. Its protein is CASSLGSGAAKTQYF.

This clonotype was counted once. J is TRBJ2-1 and V is TRBV24-1, with 8 positions matching TRBD2. V shed 5 bases, J shed 2 bases, and the junction held 4 bases outside the gene matches. Germline loops: CDR1 KGHDR, CDR2 SFDVKD. The CDR3 extends over 15 amino acids. The DNA of the CDR3 is TGTGCCACCAGTGCCGGCGGGGGGCCCTACAATGAGCAGTTCTTC. Residues: CATSAGGGPYNEQFF.

The V call is TRBV29-1, the J call TRBJ1-4; 10 positions agree with TRBD1. The CDR3 totals 15 residues. CDR1 and CDR2 from the germline V gene are SQVTM and ANQGSEA. The V segment lost 5 bases and the J segment 5 bases; nucleotides outside the gene matches: 8. CDR3 DNA: TGCAGCGTTCCGGGACAGGGGAATGGGAATGAAAAACTGTTTTTT. This translates into CSVPGQGNGNEKLFF.

The chain employs TRBV29-1 and TRBJ1-4, with D maybe TRBD1 (5 bases). This CDR3 is built from 14 residues. Germline CDR1 reads SQVTM; CDR2 reads ANQGSEA. Trimming pared 7 bases from V and 7 bases from J, leaving 19 bases between. This CDR3 is CSALITRGGEKLFF. CDR3 in DNA: TGCAGCGCCCTCATAACTCGGGGGGGTGAAAAACTGTTTTTT.

The chain couples TRBV20-1 to TRBJ2-2; 7 nucleotides agree with TRBD1. Germline values: CDR1 DFQATT, CDR2 SNEGSKA (reference sequence). CDR3 length: 17 residues. V lost 0 bases and J lost 7; bases outside the gene matches: 14. The CDR3 protein is CSARDGQNRGFVGELFF. CDR3 nucleotide sequence: TGCAGTGCTAGAGATGGGCAAAACAGGGGATTTGTCGGGGAGCTGTTTTTT.

The chain uses TRBV14 and TRBJ1-1; D may be TRBD1 (6 bases). Germline lookup yields CDR1 SGHDN and CDR2 FVKESK. The germline V and J ends were trimmed by 6 bases and 1 base, with 18 bases remaining between them. The CDR3 is 16 residues long. CDR3 bases: TGTGCCAGCAGTCGGCGATGGAGGGGGGCGAACACTGAAGCTTTCTTT. Its translation: CASSRRWRGANTEAFF.